Below, one TCR beta chain is given with its context. This clonotype was found many times. No cognate antigen has been identified for it. Base-call qualities are not available, and no considerably larger clone is one nucleotide away. These data are taken from a study of T cells in Graves' hyperthyroidism and ophthalmopathy (dated by TCRdb to between 2018 and 2020). Context from the whole study: Peripheral blood was sampled at the time of initial diagnosis, prior to any treatment. A discovery cohort of about a hundred patients, about 40 with Graves' ophthalmopathy and more than 55 with stable Graves' hyperthyroidism, was used to find distinguishing TCR V-J signatures. Whether ophthalmopathy could be predicted prospectively was tested in an independent validation cohort made up of fewer than 20 hyperthyroidism patients plus 17 patients who later progressed to ophthalmopathy. For training and testing, the 100 patients in the discovery cohort were randomly divided in a 7:3 ratio. In more than five Graves' hyperthyroidism patients, the study also compared T-cell repertoires from thyroid tissue with T-cell repertoires from blood. Once sampling was done, hyperthyroidism patients were given methimazole at a starting dose of 30 mg daily, whereas ophthalmopathy patients were given high-dose intravenous methylprednisolone. The paper reports TCR Vbeta CDR3 sequencing of fewer than 150 peripheral blood samples: around 45 ophthalmopathy, fewer than 80 hyperthyroidism and around 17 progressor patients.

Hyperthyroidism patients were newly diagnosed, had a disease duration of under 2 months, and were aged 18 to 65 years. Patients with uncontrolled infections, other autoimmune diseases, pregnancy or lactation were excluded. Diagnoses were established on the basis of clinical symptoms, serum thyroxine and TRAb, thyroid ultrasound, and orbital computed tomography. For progressor patients, blood was drawn at the first diagnosis of hyperthyroidism, before any ophthalmopathy symptoms had appeared. Ficoll-Paque density gradient centrifugation was used to isolate PBMCs from around 10 ml of fresh peripheral blood. Progressor patients were initially diagnosed with Graves' hyperthyroidism and developed ophthalmopathy during follow-up. Total RNA was extracted using Trizol reagent, and RNA quality was assessed on an Agilent 2100 Bioanalyzer. Overall results and qualifications from the work: In validation, progression to ophthalmopathy was predicted by the model with 70.59% sensitivity and nearly 75% specificity, a median of roughly 6 months before onset. Ophthalmopathy was separated from stable hyperthyroidism by a 13 V-J signature model, with 87.88% sensitivity and approximately 81% specificity obtained in cross-validation and 80%/75% obtained in testing. No statistical method was used to fix the sample size in advance, and group allocation was not hidden from the investigators. Blood samples also contained most of the expanded thyroid clonotypes (frequency above 0.001), which suggests that blood repertoires may reflect thyroid immune responses.

The V end gives up 6 bases and the J end 7 bases, leaving 7 bases in the junction not matched to a gene. Counted from cysteine to phenylalanine, this CDR3 has 14 amino acids. Only CDR3 DNA remains: 42 bases, in frame from the first base. For CDR1 and CDR2, the germline V gene (reference sequence) lists DFQATT and SNEGSKA. The TCR beta CDR3 regions were amplified from the RNA transcripts. The first round of RT-PCR for the TCR CDR3 was performed with the HTBI primer set and the Qiagen OneStep RT-PCR kit. Libraries were constructed in a second round of multiplex PCR, after which size selection and purification were performed. Sequencing of the libraries was done on an Illumina HiSeq2000 using paired-end 100 bp reads. The original pipeline was this. SOAPnuke was used to process the raw data, throwing out any read that contained adapters or uncalled bases, had a mean Phred below 15, or lacked an exact constant-primer or identifier match. High-quality paired reads were merged with COPE v1.2.5, and unique nucleotide sequences were defined as clonotypes. MiTCR v1.1 was used to align the clonotypes against IMGT TRBV, TRBD and TRBJ reference segments. Analysis was restricted to V-J combinations with a frequency above 0.0001, which covered about 99% of repertoires. A TCS score was defined as the ratio of F50 (clonal expansion) to E x V (chaos), with BLOSUM62-based TCRdist applied between CDR3 peptides within each V-J. Welch's t-statistics and random forest reduced 514 V-J features to around 14, which were used in a naive Bayes classifier (R e1071). Starting from the raw public reads, TCRdb applied fastp trimming at Q25, assembled clones with MiXCR and retained in-frame beta chains. Merged by CDR3 protein, the rows form single entries marked with the most common genes and DNA. The V and J calls reflect TCRdb's pipeline rather than the authors' work. The sample table holds hundreds of thousands of distinct CDR3 sequences, of which about 15% were seen once. Clones ranked in the top ten supply about 27% of the sample.

This TCR was recovered from a woman aged 18-29 years with Graves' hyperthyroidism that later progressed to Graves' ophthalmopathy. The sequencing sample was made of blood. Recombination connected TRBV20-1 to TRBJ1-4, and 11 junction bases match TRBD1. CDR3 sequence: CSAPMGTGGEKLFF. The DNA sequence reads TGCAGTGCGCCAATGGGGACAGGGGGTGAAAAACTGTTTTTT.